The 26 T cell receptor beta chains given below trace back to one sample, sequenced in a study of OX40 agonist ivuxolimab in advanced cancers. Sequencing used immunoSEQ multiplex PCR; TCRdb keeps in-frame clones, though not all of them. The profile shows under 80,000 clones, 80% to 90% of them singletons. The source was CD4+ or CD8+ T cells sorted from blood, collected in a trial of the OX40 agonist ivuxolimab. These receptors all come from an adult with an advanced solid tumor such as melanoma, head and neck, liver or kidney cancer.

This rearrangement joins TRBV11-3 to TRBJ2-3, with 7 bases identical to TRBD1. Germline V gene lookup returns CDR1 SGHNT and CDR2 YENEEA. The CDR3 has 18 residues. With V trimmed by 0 bases and J by 5 bases, 14 bases remained unmatched. CDR3: CASSLDHVDRPDGDTQYF. The DNA for the CDR3 is TGTGCCAGCAGCTTAGACCACGTGGACAGGCCCGATGGAGATACGCAGTATTTT.

The genes are TRBV2 and TRBJ2-3, with TRBD1 matching over 8 bases. Trimming took 6 bases from V and 1 from J; bases not matched to a gene: 3. The CDR3 has 14 residues. CDR1 SNHLY and CDR2 FYNNEI come from the germline V gene. CDR3 amino acids: CASRPDRGTDTQYF. The CDR3 nucleotides read TGTGCCAGCAGACCGGACAGGGGCACAGATACGCAGTATTTT. Filled out from reference TRBV2 and TRBJ2-3, the complete variable domain reads EPEVTQTPSHQVTQMGQEVILRCVPISNHLYFYWYRQILGQKVEFLVSFYNNEISEKSEIFDDQFSVERPDGSNFTLKIRSTKLEDSAMYFCASRPDRGTDTQYFGPGTRLTVL.

The chain uses TRBV5-5 and TRBJ2-7; 9 positions agree with TRBD1. CDR1 SGHKS and CDR2 YYEKEE come from the germline V gene (reference sequence). V lost 4 bases and J lost 4; bases outside the gene matches: 12. The CDR3 length is 16 residues. CDR3 region: CASSRAQVTGGYEQYF. DNA of the CDR3: TGTGCCAGCAGCCGAGCTCAGGTGACAGGGGGTTACGAGCAGTACTTC.

In DNA, the CDR3 is TGTGCCAGCAGCTTGGCGGGACAGGGGTTCCACGAGCAGTACTTC. Translated: CASSLAGQGFHEQYF. V usage is TRBV5-5 and J usage is TRBJ2-7, with 10 bases lining up with TRBD1. V lost 0 bases, J lost 5 bases, and 5 bases stayed unmatched. The CDR3 totals 15 residues. Germline V lookup: CDR1 SGHKS, CDR2 YYEKEE (reference sequence).

This clone has a single count. V is TRBV6-5 and J is TRBJ1-5, with D perhaps TRBD1 (5 bases). This CDR3 has 15 amino acids. V was clipped by 0 bases and J by 2 bases, with 8 bases between them. Germline V gives CDR1 MNHEY, CDR2 SVGAGI. CDR3 nucleotide sequence: TGTGCCAGCAGTTACTCGAGAGGGGGCAATCAGCCCCAGCATTTT. It yields the protein CASSYSRGGNQPQHF.

The chain is built from TRBV6-1 and TRBJ2-1, with D possibly being TRBD1 (5 bases). The germline V and J ends were trimmed by 6 bases and 1 base, with 10 bases remaining between them. From germline, CDR1 is MNHNS and CDR2 SASEGT. This CDR3 spans 14 amino acids. CDR3 amino acids: CASRKGQSYNEQFF. The CDR3 region has the DNA TGTGCCAGCAGAAAAGGACAATCCTACAATGAGCAGTTCTTC.

The V call is TRBV7-3, the J call TRBJ1-6; D is perhaps TRBD1 (6 bases). CDR3 size: 13 residues. Germline V gene lookup returns CDR1 SGHTA and CDR2 FQGTGA. Trimming pared 4 bases from V and 8 bases from J, leaving 9 bases between. The CDR3 protein is CASSSRGDSPLHF. As DNA, the CDR3 is TGTGCCAGCAGCTCGAGGGGGGATTCACCCCTCCACTTT.

This clone appeared a single time. The V gene is TRBV30, the J gene TRBJ1-3; D remains unclear. Germline V lookup: CDR1 GTSNPN, CDR2 SVGIG (reference sequence). Deletions cut 2 bases from V and 0 bases from J, with 11 bases between. The CDR3 is 15 residues long. The CDR3 bases are TGTGCCTGGAGTCAAGGACGGTACTCTGGAAACACCATATATTTT. Translated: CAWSQGRYSGNTIYF.

V gene TRBV10-3 combines with J gene TRBJ2-1; TRBD2 agrees at 11 bases. The CDR3 is 16 residues long. Losses at the gene ends were 0 bases for V and 14 bases for J; bases not matched to a gene: 12. In germline, CDR1 is ENHRY, CDR2 SYGVKD. The CDR3 sequence is CAISESGTSGLRREFF. CDR3 DNA sequence: TGTGCCATCAGTGAGTCGGGGACTAGCGGCCTCCGGAGGGAGTTCTTC.

The chain has TRBV5-1 and TRBJ1-4, with unresolved D. The CDR3 runs to 15 residues. The V gene's germline CDR1 is SGHRS and CDR2 YFSETQ. Trimming removed 4 bases from V and 4 bases from J, with 14 bases in between. The CDR3 loop reads CASSPVPPSNEKLFF. CDR3 bases: TGCGCCAGCAGCCCGGTCCCCCCCAGTAATGAAAAACTGTTTTTT.

This chain uses TRBV21-1 with TRBJ2-7; the D call TRBD1 from the table was never checked on the DNA. TRBV21-1 is a pseudogene locus. This CDR3 has 18 amino acids. The CDR3 here is CASSNFGFRGTPTYEQYF. For the CDR3, the DNA is TGTGCCAGCAGCAATTTTGGATTTAGGGGGACGCCGACCTACGAGCAGTACTTC.

Note on this clone: In the same sample, other DNA sequences code for this CDR3. The chain links TRBV5-1 to TRBJ1-2, with D unclear. Germline V gene lookup returns CDR1 SGHRS and CDR2 YFSETQ. This CDR3 contains 14 residues. Between the trimmed V and J ends, which lost 0 bases and 8 bases, there was a span of 14 bases. The CDR3 region has the DNA TGCGCCAGCAGCTTGGAGCCGGGTGCGGGGGGCTACACCTTC. Amino acids: CASSLEPGAGGYTF. Full variable domain (rest looked up from reference TRBV5-1 and TRBJ1-2): KAGVTQTPRYLIKTRGQQVTLSCSPISGHRSVSWYQQTPGQGLQFLFEYFSETQRNKGNFPGRFSGRQFSNSRSEMNVSTLELGDSALYLCASSLEPGAGGYTFGSGTRLTVV.

This clone was picked up one time. The rearrangement links TRBV28 to TRBJ2-5; 9 bases match TRBD2. Trimming took 5 bases from V and 4 from J; bases not matched to a gene: 2. The length of the CDR3 is 13 residues. The V gene's germline CDR1 is MDHEN and CDR2 SYDVKM. The CDR3 spells CASSSGGTETQYF. CDR3 DNA: TGTGCCAGCAGTAGCGGGGGGACAGAGACCCAGTACTTC.

V gene TRBV10-3 combines with J gene TRBJ2-1; 9 bases align to TRBD2. J was trimmed by 8 bases and V by 7 bases; bases with no gene match: 9. In germline, CDR1 is ENHRY, CDR2 SYGVKD. The CDR3 is 14 amino acids. The CDR3 loop is CAIKFSGSGHEQFF. The CDR3 bases are TGTGCCATCAAATTTAGCGGGAGCGGTCATGAGCAGTTCTTC.

This clone was observed a single time. The V and J genes are TRBV7-9 and TRBJ2-1; 7 bases are a match to TRBD2. Germline loops: CDR1 SEHNR, CDR2 FQNEAQ (reference sequence). The CDR3 is made up of 17 amino acids. Unmatched junction bases numbered 18, after V lost 3 bases and J lost 10 bases. CDR3 sequence reads: CASSFLGGREGLWEQFF. The CDR3 DNA reads TGTGCCAGCAGCTTTTTAGGTGGGAGGGAGGGTCTGTGGGAGCAGTTCTTC.

V is TRBV19 and J is TRBJ2-7; 7 bases are a match to TRBD2. There are 16 residues in the CDR3. J gave up 6 bases and V 5 bases, and 16 bases lay outside the gene matches. The germline V gene has CDR1 LNHDA and CDR2 SQIVND (reference sequence). CDR3 in DNA: TGTGCCAGTAGTCCCCTTGGTAGCGGGTCCGGTTTCGAGCAGTACTTC. It specifies CASSPLGSGSGFEQYF.

The gene calls are TRBV4-2 and TRBJ2-1; TRBD2 might be the D (5 bases). This CDR3 is 16 amino acids long. Germline V gene sequence: CDR1 LGHNA, CDR2 YNFKEQ. Trimming took 1 base from V and 3 from J, leaving 13 bases between them. CDR3 nucleotides: TGTGCCAGCAGCCAAGGGGTTGCGGGCTTCTACAATGAGCAGTTCTTC. Protein product: CASSQGVAGFYNEQFF.

The V gene is TRBV6-5, the J gene TRBJ1-1; no clear D gene. Trimming shortened V by 5 bases and J by 0 bases, and 10 bases separated the two germline ends. The V gene's germline CDR1 is MNHEY and CDR2 SVGAGI. The CDR3 has 14 amino acids. The CDR3, as DNA: TGTGCCAGCAGTCGAGCCGATTTGAACACTGAAGCTTTCTTT. As protein: CASSRADLNTEAFF.

V gene TRBV5-1 combines with J gene TRBJ2-2; D is uncertain. V lost 3 bases and J lost 0, with 12 bases in between. Germline loops: CDR1 SGHRS, CDR2 YFSETQ. This CDR3 is 16 amino acids long. The CDR3 bases are TGCGCCAGCAGCTCCCCAAGGGCGGCGAACACCGGGGAGCTGTTTTTT. As protein: CASSSPRAANTGELFF. The full variable domain, completed using reference TRBV5-1 and TRBJ2-2, is KAGVTQTPRYLIKTRGQQVTLSCSPISGHRSVSWYQQTPGQGLQFLFEYFSETQRNKGNFPGRFSGRQFSNSRSEMNVSTLELGDSALYLCASSSPRAANTGELFFGEGSRLTVL.

The chain couples TRBV6-1 to TRBJ2-3; possibly TRBD1 for D (6 bases). CDR3 size: 15 residues. The V gene's germline CDR1 is MNHNS and CDR2 SASEGT. Trimming removed 2 bases at V and 2 bases at J, with 11 bases between. The DNA of the CDR3 is TGTGCCAGCAGTGAAAGTCGGACAGTCACAGATACGCAGTATTTT. Protein product: CASSESRTVTDTQYF.

The rearrangement uses TRBV5-5 and TRBJ1-4; TRBD1 is a possible D gene (6 bases). Trimming shortened V by 5 bases and J by 1 base, and 9 bases separated the two germline ends. Looked up from germline, CDR1 is SGHKS and CDR2 is YYEKEE (reference sequence). There are 14 residues in the CDR3. CDR3 in amino acids: CASRQGLTNEKLFF. The CDR3 DNA reads TGTGCCAGCAGACAGGGACTAACTAATGAAAAACTGTTTTTT.

The rearrangement links TRBV15 to TRBJ2-7; possibly TRBD1 for D (8 bases). Trimming pared 0 bases from V and 5 bases from J, leaving 11 bases between. In germline, CDR1 is LNHNV, CDR2 YYDKDF (reference sequence). The CDR3 is made up of 14 amino acids. CDR3 sequence reads: CATSRDTGGDEQYF. CDR3 nucleotides: TGTGCCACCAGCAGAGATACAGGGGGGGACGAGCAGTACTTC.

The CDR3 reads CASSAEQGEKLFF. The CDR3 bases are TGTGCCAGCAGCGCTGAACAGGGTGAAAAACTGTTTTTT. J is TRBJ1-4 and V is TRBV9, with D possibly TRBD1 on 6 matching bases. V shed 3 bases and J shed 7 bases, with 10 bases lying between them. Germline CDR1 and CDR2: SGDLS and YYNGEE. This CDR3 contains 13 residues. The entire variable domain, with the rest obtained from reference TRBV9 and TRBJ1-4, is as follows: DSGVTQTPKHLITATGQRVTLRCSPRSGDLSVYWYQQSLDQGLQFLIQYYNGEERAKGNILERFSAQQFPDLHSELNLSSLELGDSALYFCASSAEQGEKLFFGSGTQLSVL.

This clone was counted between two and nine times. The V call is TRBV7-8, the J call TRBJ2-7; TRBD2 matches 12 bases. Germline V gene sequence: CDR1 SGHVS, CDR2 FQNEAQ. V trimming: 6 bases; J trimming: 3 bases; junction bases outside the gene matches: 6. This CDR3 comprises 15 residues. The CDR3 is CASRRLAGVYYEQYF. The CDR3 bases are TGTGCCAGCAGGAGACTAGCGGGAGTGTACTACGAGCAGTACTTC.

The rearrangement joins TRBV6-5 to TRBJ2-1; D is undetermined. This CDR3 has 16 amino acids. The germline V gene encodes CDR1 MNHEY and CDR2 SVGAGI. The V and J ends lost 4 bases and 0 bases respectively, with 13 bases between them. The chain's CDR3 is CASSFGRSPSYNEQFF. The CDR3 DNA reads as TGTGCCAGCAGTTTCGGACGGAGCCCCTCCTACAATGAGCAGTTCTTC.

The chain couples TRBV7-2 to TRBJ2-3; tentative D call: TRBD2 (6 bases). V was shortened by 1 base and J by 0 bases, with 11 bases between the two germline ends. This CDR3 has 16 amino acids. Germline V CDR1 and CDR2: SGHTA, FQGNSA. CDR3 loop: CASSLVGGVSTDTQYF. The CDR3 coding sequence is TGTGCCAGCAGCTTAGTAGGCGGGGTTAGCACAGATACGCAGTATTTT.